Below are 27 T cell receptor beta chains sequenced from a single sample in a study of shared clonotypes between healthy human individuals (TCRdb year 2020). Library creation used the immunoSEQ multiplex PCR assay. TCRdb re-hosts the immuneACCESS table, in-frame sequences only. Its copies lack some clones; in the studies checked, an unresolved V gene accounts for under half of them, and the cause for the rest is not known. The sample records roughly 2.2 million clones, under 95% of which are singletons. Around 0.38% of the sample goes to the ten largest clones. Sequencing input: naive CD4+ T cells from PBMCs. Reading the label with the study, this specimen's cell subset or site is: CD45RA+ positively selected. The receptors were sampled from a man younger than 35 in good health. Some clones in this sample may be carry-over from other donors' samples.

The chain uses TRBV28 and TRBJ1-5; TRBD1 might be the D (5 bases). Trimming left V 8 bases short and J 5 bases short, with 13 bases between. This CDR3 contains 13 residues. Germline-derived CDR1 and CDR2 are MDHEN and SYDVKM. The CDR3 here is CASVLAGDQPQHF. Here the CDR3 DNA reads TGTGCCAGCGTGCTGGCGGGGGATCAGCCCCAGCATTTT. The complete variable domain, with remaining parts taken from reference TRBV28 and TRBJ1-5, reads DVKVTQSSRYLVKRTGEKVFLECVQDMDHENMFWYRQDPGLGLRLIYFSYDVKMKEKGDIPEGYSVSREKKERFSLILESASTNQTSMYLCASVLAGDQPQHFGDGTRLSIL.

The chain couples TRBV29-1 to TRBJ2-1, with 7 bases matching TRBD1. Germline CDR1 reads SQVTM; CDR2 reads ANQGSEA. This CDR3 region has 14 residues. V dropped 7 bases and J dropped 4; count of bases not matched to a gene: 10. CDR3 region: CSAGDRALYNEQFF. Written as DNA, the CDR3 is TGCAGCGCCGGAGACAGGGCTCTATACAATGAGCAGTTCTTC.

The chain recombines TRBV5-5 with TRBJ2-1; D is possibly TRBD1 or TRBD2 (5 bases each). The CDR3 consists of 16 residues. V was pared by 4 bases and J by 0 bases, with 14 bases between. Germline V gene data show CDR1 as SGHKS and CDR2 as YYEKEE (reference sequence). The CDR3 DNA is TGTGCCAGCAGCGGGCGAGGGGCCACCTCCTACAATGAGCAGTTCTTC. It specifies CASSGRGATSYNEQFF.

The V and J genes are TRBV15 and TRBJ1-4; D is undetermined. The V end lost 1 base, the J end lost 6 bases, and 9 bases lay between the germline ends. The germline V gene encodes CDR1 LNHNV and CDR2 YYDKDF (reference sequence). The CDR3 extends over 14 amino acids. The CDR3 nucleotides are TGTGCCACCAGCAGAGTTAGCAATGATGAAAAACTGTTTTTT. Its protein is CATSRVSNDEKLFF.

The gene calls are TRBV7-2 and TRBJ2-1; no clear D. V gave up 2 bases and J gave up 3 bases, with 14 bases separating them. CDR1 is SGHTA and CDR2 is FQGNSA in the germline V gene. The CDR3 contains 16 residues. The CDR3 DNA reads TGTGCCAGCAGCTTACTCGGCCAGGCTATCTACAATGAGCAGTTCTTC. Protein product: CASSLLGQAIYNEQFF.

In nucleotides, the CDR3 is TGCGCCAGCAGCCCTGCCAGGACAGGGTTTCAGGAGACCCAGTACTTC. It specifies CASSPARTGFQETQYF. The chain combines TRBV4-1 with TRBJ2-5, with 8 bases that match TRBD1. The CDR3 spans 16 residues. Germline CDR1 MGHRA, CDR2 YSYEKL. V shed 4 bases, J shed 5 bases, and the junction held 12 bases outside the gene matches.

This clone appeared once. Distinct nucleotide sequences in the sample also encode this CDR3. The rearrangement links TRBV28 to TRBJ2-7; tentatively, D is TRBD1 (8 bases). This CDR3 has 15 amino acids. CDR1 and CDR2 (germline): MDHEN, SYDVKM. V was clipped by 2 bases and J by 4 bases, with 15 bases between them. The chain's CDR3 is CASSLSGTGGYEQYF. The CDR3 coding sequence is TGTGCCAGCAGTTTAAGCGGGACAGGAGGATACGAGCAGTACTTC.

The genes are TRBV29-1 and TRBJ2-3, with 7 bases lining up with TRBD1. V lost 7 bases and J lost 3; bases outside the gene matches: 7. Germline-derived CDR1 and CDR2 are SQVTM and ANQGSEA. The CDR3 length is 13 residues. This chain's CDR3 is CSADRDTTDTQYF. For the CDR3, the DNA is TGCAGCGCCGACAGGGACACAACAGATACGCAGTATTTT.

Only a few counts were recorded for this clone. V and J are TRBV5-6 and TRBJ1-2, with no clear D. The germline V gene encodes CDR1 SGHDT and CDR2 YYEEEE. The CDR3 has 13 residues. Trimming cost V 4 bases and J 8 bases, with 15 bases left between them. This CDR3 reads CASSATPAGGYTF. CDR3 bases: TGTGCCAGCAGCGCCACCCCGGCGGGCGGCTACACCTTC.

The chain links TRBV2 to TRBJ2-3; D is undetermined. V was pared by 5 bases and J by 2 bases, with 11 bases between. The germline V gene encodes CDR1 SNHLY and CDR2 FYNNEI. The CDR3 covers 14 residues. CDR3 sequence: CASSPQLPTDTQYF. Written as DNA, the CDR3 is TGTGCCAGCAGTCCCCAGCTTCCCACAGATACGCAGTATTTT.

The V and J genes are TRBV4-2 and TRBJ2-7; the D call may be TRBD1 or TRBD2 (5 bases each). The CDR3 sequence is 15 residues long. Trimming took off 0 bases at V and 1 base at J, with 10 bases between the two ends. Germline V CDR1 and CDR2: LGHNA, YNFKEQ. The CDR3 DNA sequence: TGTGCCAGCAGCCAAGAGGGGGTCCCATCCTACGAGCAGTACTTC. Protein: CASSQEGVPSYEQYF.

The chain combines TRBV6-1 with TRBJ2-1; no firm D call. The V and J ends lost 8 bases and 8 bases respectively, with 10 bases between them. The germline CDR1 and CDR2 sequences are MNHNS and SASEGT. This CDR3 comprises 11 residues. The CDR3 DNA reads as TGTGCCAGCTCCTATTGGGATGAGCAGTTCTTC. It encodes CASSYWDEQFF.

The chain recombines TRBV7-9 with TRBJ2-7; D is perhaps TRBD1 (6 bases). The CDR3 covers 14 residues. V was clipped by 2 bases and J by 6 bases, with 14 bases between them. CDR1 is SEHNR and CDR2 is FQNEAQ in the germline V gene (reference sequence). This CDR3 is CASSLPQGRGEQYF. DNA for the CDR3: TGTGCCAGCAGCTTACCTCAGGGGAGAGGCGAGCAGTACTTC.

Regarding this clone: The sample has other DNA sequences that encode this CDR3 too. The chain joins TRBV7-2 to TRBJ1-1; no firm D call. CDR1 SGHTA and CDR2 FQGNSA come from the germline V gene. The CDR3 totals 12 residues. The V and J ends lost 5 bases and 0 bases respectively, with 4 bases between them. CDR3 coding DNA: TGTGCCAGCAGCCTCATGAACACTGAAGCTTTCTTT. The encoded protein is CASSLMNTEAFF.

The sample holds one count of this clone. V and J are TRBV5-4 and TRBJ2-6; the match to TRBD2 covers 8 bases. From germline, CDR1 is SGHNT and CDR2 YYREEE (reference sequence). The CDR3 sequence is 16 residues long. V trimming: 4 bases; J trimming: 3 bases; junction bases outside the gene matches: 6. CDR3 sequence: CASSPGGASGANVLTF. The CDR3 nucleotides are TGTGCCAGCAGCCCCGGGGGGGCGAGTGGGGCCAACGTCCTGACTTTC.

In this sample, this clone turned up once. The chain joins TRBV9 to TRBJ2-1; TRBD2 aligns across 9 bases. The CDR3 is 16 amino acids. V gave up 0 bases and J gave up 4 bases; unmatched junction bases: 5. Germline lookup yields CDR1 SGDLS and CDR2 YYNGEE. Here the CDR3 reads CASSVDPAGGYNEQFF. The DNA for the CDR3 is TGTGCCAGCAGCGTAGATCCAGCGGGAGGTTACAATGAGCAGTTCTTC.

The table lists this clone with a count of one. The CDR3 bases are TGTGCCAGCAGCTTAACGACCTCCACGGAGACCCAGTACTTC. The encoded protein is CASSLTTSTETQYF. The chain links TRBV11-2 to TRBJ2-5; D not certain. V lost 2 bases and J lost 5, with 12 bases in between. The length of the CDR3 is 14 residues. The germline gives CDR1 SGHAT, CDR2 FQNNGV.

V and J are TRBV7-6 and TRBJ2-7, with D possibly matching TRBD1 (6 bases). V lost 5 bases and J 2 bases, leaving 10 bases between the germline ends. This CDR3 is 13 amino acids long. Germline V gene data show CDR1 as SGHVS and CDR2 as FNYEAQ. The CDR3 DNA sequence: TGTGCCAGCAGCCCACAGGGCCCCTACGAGCAGTACTTC. This encodes CASSPQGPYEQYF.

J is TRBJ2-4 and V is TRBV28; 9 nucleotides line up with TRBD1. Germline-derived CDR1 and CDR2 are MDHEN and SYDVKM. The CDR3 spans 17 residues. Germline trimming cut 0 bases from V and 0 bases from J; bases unmatched to any gene: 3. CDR3 bases: TGTGCCAGCAGTTTATGGGGACAGGGCGCAGCCAAAAACATTCAGTACTTC. It encodes CASSLWGQGAAKNIQYF.

V gene TRBV4-2 combines with J gene TRBJ1-4, with 8 nucleotides matching TRBD1. Looked up from germline, CDR1 is LGHNA and CDR2 is YNFKEQ. There are 14 residues in the CDR3. V trimming: 4 bases; J trimming: 5 bases; junction bases outside the gene matches: 3. This chain's CDR3 is CASSPDRENEKLFF. The DNA for the CDR3 is TGTGCCAGCAGCCCGGACAGGGAGAATGAAAAACTGTTTTTT.

This clone came up a few times. Additional DNA sequences in this sample encode the identical CDR3. This chain links TRBV6-1 with TRBJ2-7; no clear D. Germline V gives CDR1 MNHNS, CDR2 SASEGT. CDR3 size: 11 residues. Trimming stripped 1 base from V and 4 bases from J, with 2 bases between. The CDR3 reads CASSEGYEQYF. CDR3 nucleotides: TGTGCCAGCAGTGAAGGGTACGAGCAGTACTTC.

The chain has TRBV27 and TRBJ2-1; the match to TRBD2 covers 8 bases. V gave up 5 bases and J gave up 5 bases; unmatched junction bases: 17. CDR1 is MNHEY and CDR2 is SMNVEV in the germline V gene (reference sequence). The CDR3 spans 18 residues. The CDR3 region has the DNA TGTGCCAGCAGTGGCCGGGGGGGCGTGGGTCCGCGTGACAATGAGCAGTTCTTC. Amino acid sequence: CASSGRGGVGPRDNEQFF.

The chain carries TRBV27 and TRBJ2-7; possibly TRBD2 for D (6 bases). CDR1 and CDR2 from the germline V gene are MNHEY and SMNVEV (reference sequence). With 6 bases removed from V and 0 bases from J, the gap between germline ends came to 12 bases. The CDR3 consists of 14 residues. CDR3: CASSKASASYEQYF. For the CDR3, the DNA is TGTGCCAGCAGCAAAGCTAGCGCCTCCTACGAGCAGTACTTC.

A remark on this clone: The sample contains more than one DNA sequence encoding this CDR3. This sequence joins TRBV5-1 and TRBJ1-3; TRBD1 aligns across 8 bases. The CDR3 extends over 15 amino acids. V shed 0 bases, J shed 1 base, and the junction held 0 bases outside the gene matches. Germline assignment: CDR1 SGHRS and CDR2 YFSETQ. CDR3 in amino acids: CASSLDRGSGNTIYF. The CDR3 nucleotides read TGCGCCAGCAGCTTGGACAGGGGGTCTGGAAACACCATATATTTT.

The rearrangement joins TRBV11-2 to TRBJ2-1; perhaps TRBD1 as D (6 bases). The ends were cut back, 5 bases at V and 3 bases at J, with 8 bases in the middle. Looked up from germline, CDR1 is SGHAT and CDR2 is FQNNGV. The CDR3 is 13 amino acids. This chain's CDR3 is CASSRTVYNEQFF. The CDR3 DNA reads TGTGCCAGCAGCCGGACAGTCTACAATGAGCAGTTCTTC.

V is TRBV28 and J is TRBJ2-7, with TRBD1 matching over 7 bases. The CDR3 is made up of 14 amino acids. Unmatched junction bases numbered 12, after V lost 8 bases and J lost 5 bases. Germline V gives CDR1 MDHEN, CDR2 SYDVKM. CDR3 DNA sequence: TGTGCCAGCCTTAGAGTGACAGGGTCCGACGAGCAGTACTTC. Its protein is CASLRVTGSDEQYF.

The chain is built from TRBV28 and TRBJ1-5, with TRBD1 as a possible D gene (6 bases). V dropped 7 bases and J dropped 4 bases, with 17 bases sitting between them. Germline CDR1 MDHEN, CDR2 SYDVKM. The CDR3 sequence is 15 residues long. CDR3 residues: CASTPGHLVNQPQHF. The CDR3 nucleotides read TGTGCCAGCACACCGGGACACCTAGTTAATCAGCCCCAGCATTTT.